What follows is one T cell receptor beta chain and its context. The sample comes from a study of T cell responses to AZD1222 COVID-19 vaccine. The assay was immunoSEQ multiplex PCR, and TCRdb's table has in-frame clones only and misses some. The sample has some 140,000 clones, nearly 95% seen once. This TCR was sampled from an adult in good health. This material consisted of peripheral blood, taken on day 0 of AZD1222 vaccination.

The DNA of the CDR3 is TGTGCCAGCAGCTTGGGGGGACTAGCATGGAATGAGCAGTTCTTC. Translating gives CASSLGGLAWNEQFF. The chain has TRBV5-4 and TRBJ2-1; 9 nucleotides line up with TRBD2. V trimming: 0 bases; J trimming: 7 bases; junction bases outside the gene matches: 5. Germline CDR1 is SGHNT and CDR2 is YYREEE (reference sequence). The CDR3 consists of 15 residues.